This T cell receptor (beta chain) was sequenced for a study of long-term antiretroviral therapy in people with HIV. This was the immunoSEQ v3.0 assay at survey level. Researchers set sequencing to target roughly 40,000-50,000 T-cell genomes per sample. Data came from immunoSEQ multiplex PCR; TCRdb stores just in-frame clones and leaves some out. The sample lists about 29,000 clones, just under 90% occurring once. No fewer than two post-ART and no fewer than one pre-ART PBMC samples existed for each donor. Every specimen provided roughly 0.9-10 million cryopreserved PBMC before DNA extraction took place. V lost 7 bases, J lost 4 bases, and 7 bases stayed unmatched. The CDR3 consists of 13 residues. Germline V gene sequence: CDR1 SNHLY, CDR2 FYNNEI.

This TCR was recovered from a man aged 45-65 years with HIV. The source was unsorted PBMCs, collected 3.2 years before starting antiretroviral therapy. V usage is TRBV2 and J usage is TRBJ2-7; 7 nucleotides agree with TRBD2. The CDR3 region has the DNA TGTGCCAGCATCCGGCAGGGAGGGTACGAGCAGTACTTC. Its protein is CASIRQGGYEQYF.